Included here is one TCR beta chain sequence, with context. TCRdb's copy holds only in-frame clones and misses some; the assay was immunoSEQ multiplex PCR. Of about 50,000 clones listed, 85% are singletons. This specimen belongs to a study of blood T cell repertoires in COVID-19. Sequenced: peripheral blood. This TCR derives from a human donor in a cohort sampled during active COVID-19.

CDR3 residues: CASSPRLTSGSTDTQYF. The CDR3 DNA reads as TGTGCCAGCTCACCAAGGTTAACTAGCGGGAGCACAGATACGCAGTATTTT. The rearrangement uses TRBV18 and TRBJ2-3; TRBD2 matches 9 bases. From germline, CDR1 is KGHSH and CDR2 LQKENI. J was trimmed by 0 bases and V by 2 bases; bases with no gene match: 6. The CDR3 has 17 residues.